The 2 T cell receptor beta chains below were found in one sample sequenced in a study of cytomegalovirus exposure and HLA in healthy donors. Profiling relied on immunoSEQ multiplex PCR, and the TCRdb table lists in-frame clones only, not all of them. Here the sample spans some 110,000 clones, 86% being singletons. The sequencing input was PBMCs. The source of these receptors is a man younger than 35 in good health and CMV-seronegative.

The chain joins TRBV5-1 to TRBJ1-2; D is perhaps TRBD1 (5 bases). The CDR3 extends over 13 amino acids. V lost 5 bases and J 0 bases, leaving 8 bases between the germline ends. Germline loops: CDR1 SGHRS, CDR2 YFSETQ. The CDR3, as DNA: TGCGCCAGCAGGACAGAGACTAACTATGGCTACACCTTC. Translated, it gives CASRTETNYGYTF.

The rearrangement uses TRBV30 and TRBJ2-5, with a weak D call TRBD2 (6 bases). Looked up from germline, CDR1 is GTSNPN and CDR2 is SVGIG (reference sequence). There are 15 residues in the CDR3. V was clipped by 0 bases and J by 2 bases, with 13 bases between them. CDR3 nucleotides: TGTGCCTGGAGTGTATCAGGGACTTCTCAAGAGACCCAGTACTTC. The encoded protein is CAWSVSGTSQETQYF.